The clone carrying this T cell receptor (beta chain) came up many times. These data originate in a study of patients and donors after allogeneic stem cell transplantation. V lost 4 bases and J lost 2, with 9 bases in between. This CDR3 is 14 amino acids long. The germline V gene encodes CDR1 SGHAT and CDR2 FQNNGV. Each CDR3 protein gets one entry after TCRdb re-called the RT-PCR reads with MiXCR. The top ten clones hold around 10% of a sample with about 230,000 distinct CDR3 sequences, roughly 15% of them seen once. This TCR derives from a human donor who was either an allogeneic HSCT recipient or a stem cell or donor lymphocyte infusion donor (not recorded which). It is not recorded whose cells these are; they may come from a transplant donor. The rearrangement links TRBV11-2 to TRBJ1-3; tentatively, D is TRBD1 (6 bases). The sequencing input was blood, either unsorted or a sorted T cell fraction (not recorded which). CDR3 DNA: TGTGCCAGCAGCTCGGGACAACCTGGAAACACCATATATTTT. Amino acids: CASSSGQPGNTIYF.